The clone carrying this T cell receptor (beta chain) was observed at least ten times. The target antigen is unknown. The data were taken from a study of identical twins. Findings and caveats of the study: The conclusions drew on cross-sectional statistical analysis instead of tracking the same donors.

One entry per CDR3 protein results from TCRdb running MiXCR on the 5' RACE reads. The table lists roughly 540,000 distinct CDR3 sequences, about 20% of them singletons. J gave up 5 bases and V 4 bases, and 4 bases lay outside the gene matches. The CDR3 loop spans 13 amino acids. With no exceptions, donors were healthy Caucasians. The same data also contributed to another study, on T cells expressing NK-cell markers. That source adds: Most of the eight sequenced donors tested HCMV-seropositive; one tested seronegative. Leadership of the CD3+CD56-NKG2C+ fraction also belonged to these clonotypes in a handful of donors.

The chain employs TRBV12-3 or TRBV12-4 and TRBJ1-1; TRBD1 matches at 7 bases. Sequencing was performed on CD4+ T cells sorted from blood. The receptor comes from a woman younger than 30 in good health. CDR3 sequence (DNA): TGTGCCAGCAGTTCGACAGGGTCGACTGAAGCTTTCTTT. It encodes CASSSTGSTEAFF.